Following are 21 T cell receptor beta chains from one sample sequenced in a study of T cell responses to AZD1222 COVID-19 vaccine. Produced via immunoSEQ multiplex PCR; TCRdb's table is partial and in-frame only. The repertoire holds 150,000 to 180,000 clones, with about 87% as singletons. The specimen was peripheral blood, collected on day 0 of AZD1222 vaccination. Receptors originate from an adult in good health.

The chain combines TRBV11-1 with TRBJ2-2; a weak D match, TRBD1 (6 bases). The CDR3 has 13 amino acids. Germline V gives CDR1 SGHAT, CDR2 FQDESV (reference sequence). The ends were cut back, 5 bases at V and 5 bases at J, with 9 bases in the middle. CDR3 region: CASSPQGTGELFF. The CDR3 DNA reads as TGTGCCAGCAGCCCACAGGGAACCGGGGAGCTGTTTTTT. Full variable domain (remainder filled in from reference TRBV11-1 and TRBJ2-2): EAEVAQSPRYKITEKSQAVAFWCDPISGHATLYWYRQILGQGPELLVQFQDESVVDDSQLPKDRFSAERLKGVDSTLKIQPAELGDSAMYLCASSPQGTGELFFGEGSRLTVL.

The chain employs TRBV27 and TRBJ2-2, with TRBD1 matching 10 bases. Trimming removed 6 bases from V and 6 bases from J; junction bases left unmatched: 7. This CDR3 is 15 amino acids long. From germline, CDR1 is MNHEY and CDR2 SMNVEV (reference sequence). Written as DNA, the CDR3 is TGTGCCAGCAGCACCGGGACAGGGGTTCCCGGGGAGCTGTTTTTT. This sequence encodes CASSTGTGVPGELFF.

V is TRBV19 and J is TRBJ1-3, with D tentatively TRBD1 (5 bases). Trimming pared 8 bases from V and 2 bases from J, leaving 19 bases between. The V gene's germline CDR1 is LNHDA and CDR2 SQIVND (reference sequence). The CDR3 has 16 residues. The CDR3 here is CASPAPRGTPGNTIYF. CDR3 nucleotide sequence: TGTGCCAGTCCGGCCCCTCGGGGGACTCCTGGAAACACCATATATTTT.

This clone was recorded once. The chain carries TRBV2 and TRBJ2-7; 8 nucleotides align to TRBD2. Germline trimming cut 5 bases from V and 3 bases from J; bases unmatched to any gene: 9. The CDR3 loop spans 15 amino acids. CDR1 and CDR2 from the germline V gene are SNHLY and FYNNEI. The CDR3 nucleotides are TGTGCCAGCAGTTTAAGCGGGGGATCCTACTACGAGCAGTACTTC. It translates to CASSLSGGSYYEQYF.

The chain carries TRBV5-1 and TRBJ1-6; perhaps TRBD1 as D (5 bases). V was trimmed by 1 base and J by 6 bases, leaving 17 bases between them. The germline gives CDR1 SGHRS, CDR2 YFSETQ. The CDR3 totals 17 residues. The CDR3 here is CASSLTPLGGGNSPLHF. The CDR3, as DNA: TGCGCCAGCAGCTTGACACCCCTCGGGGGTGGTAATTCACCCCTCCACTTT.

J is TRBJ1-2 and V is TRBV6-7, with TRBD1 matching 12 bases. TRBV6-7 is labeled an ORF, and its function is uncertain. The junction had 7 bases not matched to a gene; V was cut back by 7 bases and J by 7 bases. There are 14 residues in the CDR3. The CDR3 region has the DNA TGTGCCAGCATCATGGGACAGGGGGCCGTTGGCTACACCTTC. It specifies CASIMGQGAVGYTF.

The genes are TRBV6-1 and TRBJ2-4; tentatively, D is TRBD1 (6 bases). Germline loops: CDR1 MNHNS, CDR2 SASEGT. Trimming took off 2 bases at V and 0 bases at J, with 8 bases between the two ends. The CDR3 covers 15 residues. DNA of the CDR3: TGTGCCAGCAGTGAACCAGGGGTAGCCAAAAACATTCAGTACTTC. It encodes CASSEPGVAKNIQYF.

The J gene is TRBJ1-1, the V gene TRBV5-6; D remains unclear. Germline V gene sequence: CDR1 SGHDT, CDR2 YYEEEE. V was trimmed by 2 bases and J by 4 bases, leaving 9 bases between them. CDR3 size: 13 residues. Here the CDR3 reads CASSLHVSTEAFF. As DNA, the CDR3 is TGTGCCAGCAGCTTACACGTTAGCACTGAAGCTTTCTTT.

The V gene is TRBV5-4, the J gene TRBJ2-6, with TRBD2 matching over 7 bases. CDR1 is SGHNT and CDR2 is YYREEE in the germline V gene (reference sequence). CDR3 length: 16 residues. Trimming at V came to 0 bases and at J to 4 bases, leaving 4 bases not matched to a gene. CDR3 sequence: CASSLAGTMGANVLTF. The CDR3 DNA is TGTGCCAGCAGCTTGGCGGGGACTATGGGGGCCAACGTCCTGACTTTC.

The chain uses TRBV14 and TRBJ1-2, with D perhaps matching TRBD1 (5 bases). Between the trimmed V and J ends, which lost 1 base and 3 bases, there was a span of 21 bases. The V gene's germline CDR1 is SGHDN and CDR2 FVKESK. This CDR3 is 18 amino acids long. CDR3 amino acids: CASSQVVSGPHYDYGYTF. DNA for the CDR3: TGTGCCAGCAGCCAAGTAGTTTCGGGACCTCACTACGACTATGGCTACACCTTC.

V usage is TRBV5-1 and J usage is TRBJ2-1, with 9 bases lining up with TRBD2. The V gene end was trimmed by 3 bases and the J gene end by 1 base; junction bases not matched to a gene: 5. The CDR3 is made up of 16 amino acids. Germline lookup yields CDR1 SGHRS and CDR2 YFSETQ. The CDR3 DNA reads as TGCGCCAGCAGCTCTAGCGGGGCCGTTTCCTACAATGAGCAGTTCTTC. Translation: CASSSSGAVSYNEQFF.

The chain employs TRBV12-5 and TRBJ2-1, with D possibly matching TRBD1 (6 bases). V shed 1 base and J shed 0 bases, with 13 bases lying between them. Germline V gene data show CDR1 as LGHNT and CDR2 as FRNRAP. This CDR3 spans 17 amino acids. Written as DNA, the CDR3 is TGTGCTAGTGGTTTGGCCGGACAGCGTACCTCCTACAATGAGCAGTTCTTC. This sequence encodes CASGLAGQRTSYNEQFF.

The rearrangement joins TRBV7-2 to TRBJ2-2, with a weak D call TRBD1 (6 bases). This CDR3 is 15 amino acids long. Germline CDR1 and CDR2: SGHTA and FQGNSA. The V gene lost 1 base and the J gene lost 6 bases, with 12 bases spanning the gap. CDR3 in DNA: TGTGCCAGCAGCTTAGGGGGGCCGTCGCCCGGGGAGCTGTTTTTT. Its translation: CASSLGGPSPGELFF. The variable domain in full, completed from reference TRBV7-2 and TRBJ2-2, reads GAGVSQSPSNKVTEKGKDVELRCDPISGHTALYWYRQSLGQGLEFLIYFQGNSAPDKSGLPSDRFSAERTGGSVSTLTIQRTQQEDSAVYLCASSLGGPSPGELFFGEGSRLTVL.

CDR3 sequence reads: CASSLRGRGQYF. CDR3 coding DNA: TGTGCCAGCAGCCTCAGGGGGCGGGGGCAGTACTTC. The gene calls are TRBV28 and TRBJ2-7; 8 nucleotides align to TRBD1. Germline CDR1 MDHEN, CDR2 SYDVKM. The V segment lost 6 bases and the J segment 9 bases; nucleotides outside the gene matches: 7. The length of the CDR3 is 12 residues.

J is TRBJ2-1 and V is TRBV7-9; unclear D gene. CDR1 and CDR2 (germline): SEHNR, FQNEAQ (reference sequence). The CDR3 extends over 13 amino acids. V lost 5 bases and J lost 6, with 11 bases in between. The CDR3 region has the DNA TGTGCCAGCAGCCTCCCGCGTCTCAATGAGCAGTTCTTC. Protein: CASSLPRLNEQFF.

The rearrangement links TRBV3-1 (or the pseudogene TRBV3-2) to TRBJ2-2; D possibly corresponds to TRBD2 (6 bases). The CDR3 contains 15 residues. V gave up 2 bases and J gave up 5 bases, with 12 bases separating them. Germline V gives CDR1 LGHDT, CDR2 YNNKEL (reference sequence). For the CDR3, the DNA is TGTGCCAGCAGCCAAACCCTGGCGGGGACCGGGGAGCTGTTTTTT. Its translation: CASSQTLAGTGELFF.

The CDR3 DNA follows: TGTGCCAGCAGCTCACAAAGCGGGGGATACACCTTGAACACCGGGGAGCTGTTTTTT. This gives the protein CASSSQSGGYTLNTGELFF. The rearrangement joins TRBV3-1 (or the pseudogene TRBV3-2) to TRBJ2-2, with TRBD2 identical over 8 bases. The CDR3 runs 19 residues. Trimming at V came to 5 bases and at J to 1 base, leaving 15 bases not matched to a gene. Germline-derived CDR1 and CDR2 are LGHDT and YNNKEL (reference sequence).

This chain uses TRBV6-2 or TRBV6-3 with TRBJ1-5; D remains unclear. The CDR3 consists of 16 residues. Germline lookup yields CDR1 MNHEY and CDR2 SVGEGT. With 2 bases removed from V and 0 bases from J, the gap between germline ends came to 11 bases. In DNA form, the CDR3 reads TGTGCCAGCAGTTACGAGGACCGCTATAGCAATCAGCCCCAGCATTTT. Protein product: CASSYEDRYSNQPQHF.

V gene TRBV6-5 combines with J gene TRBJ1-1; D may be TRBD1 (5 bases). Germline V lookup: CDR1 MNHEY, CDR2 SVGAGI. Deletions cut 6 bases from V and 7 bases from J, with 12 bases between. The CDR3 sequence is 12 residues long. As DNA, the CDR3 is TGTGCCAGCAGCCGGGGGGGGAATGAAGCTTTCTTT. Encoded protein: CASSRGGNEAFF.

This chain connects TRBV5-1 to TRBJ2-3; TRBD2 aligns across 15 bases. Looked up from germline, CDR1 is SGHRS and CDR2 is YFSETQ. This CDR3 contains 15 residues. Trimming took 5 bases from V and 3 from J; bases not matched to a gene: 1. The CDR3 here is CASRGLAGGTDTQYF. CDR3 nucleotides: TGCGCCAGCAGAGGACTAGCGGGGGGGACAGATACGCAGTATTTT.

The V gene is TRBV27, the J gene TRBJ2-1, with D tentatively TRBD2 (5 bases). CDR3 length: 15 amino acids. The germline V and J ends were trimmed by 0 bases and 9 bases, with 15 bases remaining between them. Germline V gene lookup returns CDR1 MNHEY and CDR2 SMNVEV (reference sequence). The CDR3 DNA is TGTGCCAGCAGTTTATCTGCAGTATCCGGGATTGAGCAGTTCTTC. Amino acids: CASSLSAVSGIEQFF.